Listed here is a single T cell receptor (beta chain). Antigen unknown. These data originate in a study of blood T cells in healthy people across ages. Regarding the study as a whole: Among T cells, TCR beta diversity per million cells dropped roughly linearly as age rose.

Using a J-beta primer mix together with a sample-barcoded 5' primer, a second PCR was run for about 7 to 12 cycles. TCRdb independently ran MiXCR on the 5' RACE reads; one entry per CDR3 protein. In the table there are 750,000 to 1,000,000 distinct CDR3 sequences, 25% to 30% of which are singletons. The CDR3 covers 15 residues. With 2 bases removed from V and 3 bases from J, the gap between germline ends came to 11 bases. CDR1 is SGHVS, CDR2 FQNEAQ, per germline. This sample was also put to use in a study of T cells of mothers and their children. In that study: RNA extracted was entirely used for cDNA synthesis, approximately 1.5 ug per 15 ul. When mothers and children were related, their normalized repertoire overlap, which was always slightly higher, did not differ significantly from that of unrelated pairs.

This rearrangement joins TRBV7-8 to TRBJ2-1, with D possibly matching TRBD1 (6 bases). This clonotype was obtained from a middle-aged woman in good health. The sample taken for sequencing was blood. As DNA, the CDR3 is TGTGCCAGCAGCTTACAACAGGGTTTCTACAATGAGCAGTTCTTC. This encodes CASSLQQGFYNEQFF.